This passage covers 11 T cell receptor beta chains from one sample sequenced in a study of T cells in Graves' hyperthyroidism and ophthalmopathy. RNA transcripts served as the template for amplifying TCR beta CDR3 regions. Researchers ran a first-round RT-PCR on the TCR CDR3 using the HTBI primer set. TCRdb reanalysed the multiplex PCR reads using MiXCR and keeps one entry per CDR3 protein. The table lists 550,000 to 650,000 distinct CDR3 sequences, roughly 13% of them singletons. The sequenced material came from blood. The receptors come from a woman aged 25 to 39 with Graves' hyperthyroidism that later progressed to Graves' ophthalmopathy.

This clonotype was recorded many times. The V gene is TRBV24-1, the J gene TRBJ2-7; 7 nucleotides align to TRBD2. The V gene end was trimmed by 8 bases and the J gene end by 0 bases; junction bases not matched to a gene: 6. CDR1 and CDR2 (germline): KGHDR, SFDVKD. CDR3 size: 14 residues. CDR3 nucleotides: TGTGCCACCATCCGGACTAGGAACTCCTACGAGCAGTACTTC. Amino acid sequence: CATIRTRNSYEQYF.

This clonotype was picked up many times. The CDR3 reads CASSLPRVEEASGSNEQFF. Written as DNA, the CDR3 is TGTGCCAGCAGCCTTCCAAGGGTCGAGGAGGCTAGCGGGAGTAATGAGCAGTTCTTC. V gene TRBV11-3 combines with J gene TRBJ2-1; 10 bases line up with TRBD2. This CDR3 comprises 19 residues. Germline trimming cut 5 bases from V and 7 bases from J; bases unmatched to any gene: 20. CDR1 SGHNT and CDR2 YENEEA come from the germline V gene.

The sample holds many counts of this clonotype. The V gene is TRBV5-6, the J gene TRBJ2-5, with 10 bases that match TRBD1. Germline-derived CDR1 and CDR2 are SGHDT and YYEEEE. The ends lost 4 bases at V and 3 bases at J; junction bases unmatched: 9. The CDR3 contains 16 residues. The CDR3 region has the DNA TGTGCCAGCAGCCTAGAGACAGGGGGCGCCGAAGAGACCCAGTACTTC. It is translated as CASSLETGGAEETQYF.

This clonotype showed up many times. The chain joins TRBV27 to TRBJ1-6, with 7 bases matching TRBD1. Per germline, CDR1 MNHEY and CDR2 SMNVEV (reference sequence). This CDR3 comprises 16 residues. The V gene end was trimmed by 5 bases and the J gene end by 5 bases; junction bases not matched to a gene: 9. The CDR3 protein is CASSITGQPHNSPLHF. The CDR3 DNA sequence: TGTGCCAGCAGTATCACGGGACAGCCCCATAATTCACCCCTCCACTTT.

This clonotype was seen many times. The J gene is TRBJ1-1, the V gene TRBV20-1; perhaps TRBD1 as D (6 bases). The V end lost 3 bases, the J end lost 1 base, and 21 bases lay between the germline ends. CDR1 and CDR2 from the germline V gene are DFQATT and SNEGSKA (reference sequence). The CDR3 has 17 amino acids. The CDR3 nucleotides are TGCAGTGCTAGGCCGCCTGTTGGACAGTTAAAGAACACTGAAGCTTTCTTT. Translating it yields CSARPPVGQLKNTEAFF.

In its sample, this clonotype was seen many times. The chain carries TRBV5-6 and TRBJ1-1; D not certain. The CDR3 loop spans 16 amino acids. The germline CDR1 and CDR2 sequences are SGHDT and YYEEEE. Trimming removed 4 bases at V and 0 bases at J, with 16 bases between. The CDR3 here is CASSPPGGYMNTEAFF. DNA for the CDR3: TGTGCCAGCAGCCCGCCCGGAGGCTACATGAACACTGAAGCTTTCTTT.

This clonotype was observed many times. The genes are TRBV4-2 and TRBJ2-7, with 8 bases that match TRBD2. J lost 2 bases, V lost 0 bases, and 3 bases had no gene match. The CDR3 loop spans 15 amino acids. Looked up from germline, CDR1 is LGHNA and CDR2 is YNFKEQ. CDR3 residues: CASSQDSGGAYEQYF. CDR3 DNA: TGTGCCAGCAGCCAAGACTCGGGGGGGGCCTACGAGCAGTACTTC.

The V and J genes are TRBV7-9 and TRBJ2-1; the D gene could be TRBD1 or TRBD2 (6 bases each). V was trimmed by 1 base and J by 6 bases, leaving 13 bases between them. Germline V gives CDR1 SEHNR, CDR2 FQNEAQ (reference sequence). This CDR3 spans 15 amino acids. CDR3 sequence: CASSLVGGHLNEQFF. CDR3 nucleotides: TGTGCCAGCAGCTTAGTAGGGGGGCACCTCAATGAGCAGTTCTTC.

This clonotype was detected many times. The V and J genes are TRBV6-1 and TRBJ2-3; D ambiguous. The V end lost 6 bases, the J end lost 0 bases, and 25 bases lay between the germline ends. Germline assignment: CDR1 MNHNS and CDR2 SASEGT. The CDR3 consists of 19 residues. The CDR3 spells CASSPFLAEGPSSTDTQYF. The CDR3 nucleotides are TGTGCCAGCAGCCCCTTCCTTGCGGAAGGACCTTCGAGCACAGATACGCAGTATTTT.

The chain has TRBV6-4 and TRBJ2-1; 10 nucleotides match TRBD2. This CDR3 is built from 14 residues. Germline V gene sequence: CDR1 MRHNA, CDR2 SNTAGT. J lost 9 bases, V lost 4 bases, and 6 bases had no gene match. The CDR3 sequence: CASSAELAGREQFF. The DNA for the CDR3 is TGTGCCAGCAGTGCGGAACTAGCGGGACGTGAGCAGTTCTTC.

A note on this clonotype: Since a much larger clone is just one base distant, this may be a read error. The DNA of the CDR3 is TGTGCCAGCAGCCTGCCAGCCAACACCGGGGAGCTGGTTTTT. This encodes CASSLPANTGELVF. The genes are TRBV6-2 or TRBV6-3 and TRBJ2-2; D is perhaps TRBD2 (5 bases). The CDR3 extends over 14 amino acids. The V gene's germline CDR1 is MNHEY and CDR2 SVGEGT.